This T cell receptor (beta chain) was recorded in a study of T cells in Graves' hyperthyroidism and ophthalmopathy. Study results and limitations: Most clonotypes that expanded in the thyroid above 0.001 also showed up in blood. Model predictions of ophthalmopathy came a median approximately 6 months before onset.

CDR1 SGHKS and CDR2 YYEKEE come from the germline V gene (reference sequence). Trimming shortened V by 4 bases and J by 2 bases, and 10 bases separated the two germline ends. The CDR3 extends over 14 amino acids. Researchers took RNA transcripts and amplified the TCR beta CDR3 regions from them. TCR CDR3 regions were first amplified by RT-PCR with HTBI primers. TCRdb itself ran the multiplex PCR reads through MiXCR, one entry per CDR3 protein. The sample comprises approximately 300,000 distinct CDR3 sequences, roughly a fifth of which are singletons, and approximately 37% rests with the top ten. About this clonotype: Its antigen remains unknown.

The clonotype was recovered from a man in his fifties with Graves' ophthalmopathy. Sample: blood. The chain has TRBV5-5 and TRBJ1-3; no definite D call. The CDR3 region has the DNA TGTGCCAGCAGCGCCGCGGTTCCTGGAAACACCATATATTTT. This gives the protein CASSAAVPGNTIYF.